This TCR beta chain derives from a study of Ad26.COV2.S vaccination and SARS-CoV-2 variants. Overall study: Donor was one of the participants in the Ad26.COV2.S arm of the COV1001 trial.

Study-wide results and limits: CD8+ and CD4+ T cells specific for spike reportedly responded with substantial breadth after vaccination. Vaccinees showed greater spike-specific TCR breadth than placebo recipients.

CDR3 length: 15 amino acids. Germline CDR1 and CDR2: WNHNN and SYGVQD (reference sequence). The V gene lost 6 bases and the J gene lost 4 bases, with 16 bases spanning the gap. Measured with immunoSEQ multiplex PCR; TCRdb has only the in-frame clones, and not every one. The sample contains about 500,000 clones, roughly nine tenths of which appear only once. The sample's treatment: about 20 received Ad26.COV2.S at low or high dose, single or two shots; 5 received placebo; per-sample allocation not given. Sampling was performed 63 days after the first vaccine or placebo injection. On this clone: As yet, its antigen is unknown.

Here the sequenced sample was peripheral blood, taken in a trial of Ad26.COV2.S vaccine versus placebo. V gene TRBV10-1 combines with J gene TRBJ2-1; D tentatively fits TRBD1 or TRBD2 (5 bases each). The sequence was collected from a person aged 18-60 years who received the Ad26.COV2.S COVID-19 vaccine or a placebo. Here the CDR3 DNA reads TGCGCCAGCAGCGAGGGGCAAGGGGCTTACAATGAGCAGTTCTTC. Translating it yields CASSEGQGAYNEQFF.